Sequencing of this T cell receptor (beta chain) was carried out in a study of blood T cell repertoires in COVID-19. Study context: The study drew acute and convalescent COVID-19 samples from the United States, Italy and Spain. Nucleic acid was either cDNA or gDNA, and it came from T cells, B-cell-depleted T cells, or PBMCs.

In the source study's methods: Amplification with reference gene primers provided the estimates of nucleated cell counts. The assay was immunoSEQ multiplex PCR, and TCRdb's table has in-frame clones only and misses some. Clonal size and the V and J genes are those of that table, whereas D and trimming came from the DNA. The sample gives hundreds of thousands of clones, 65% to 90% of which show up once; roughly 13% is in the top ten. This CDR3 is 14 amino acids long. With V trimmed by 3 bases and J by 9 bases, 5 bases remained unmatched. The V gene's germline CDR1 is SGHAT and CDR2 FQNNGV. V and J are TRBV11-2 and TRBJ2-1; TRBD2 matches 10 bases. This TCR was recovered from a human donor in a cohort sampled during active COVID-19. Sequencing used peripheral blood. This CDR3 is CASSFPLAGVEQFF. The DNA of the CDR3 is TGTGCCAGCAGCTTTCCCCTAGCGGGAGTTGAGCAGTTCTTC.